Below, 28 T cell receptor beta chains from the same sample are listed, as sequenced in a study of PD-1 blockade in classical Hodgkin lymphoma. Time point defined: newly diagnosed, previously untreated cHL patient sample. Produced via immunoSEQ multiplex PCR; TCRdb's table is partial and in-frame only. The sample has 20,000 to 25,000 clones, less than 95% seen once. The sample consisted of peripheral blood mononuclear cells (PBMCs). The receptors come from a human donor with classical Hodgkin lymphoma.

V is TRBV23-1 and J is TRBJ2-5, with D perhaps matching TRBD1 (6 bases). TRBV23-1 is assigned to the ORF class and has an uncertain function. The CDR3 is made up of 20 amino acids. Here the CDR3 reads CVTNITPVNPRGAEQETQYF. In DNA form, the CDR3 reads TGCGTCACCAATATCACTCCAGTAAATCCCAGGGGCGCTGAACAAGAGACCCAGTACTTC.

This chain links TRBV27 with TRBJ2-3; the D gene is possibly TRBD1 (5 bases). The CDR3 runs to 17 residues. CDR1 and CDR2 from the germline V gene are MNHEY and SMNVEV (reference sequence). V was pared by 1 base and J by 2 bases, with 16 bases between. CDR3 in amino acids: CASSLWAGREHTDTQYF. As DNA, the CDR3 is TGTGCCAGCAGTTTATGGGCAGGGCGCGAACACACAGATACGCAGTATTTT.

The CDR3 sequence: CASSLGGSSYNSPLHF. CDR3 DNA: TGTGCCAGCAGCTTAGGGGGCAGCTCTTATAATTCACCCCTCCACTTT. This rearrangement joins TRBV13 to TRBJ1-6; no clear D gene. V lost 0 bases and J 4 bases, leaving 10 bases between the germline ends. CDR1 and CDR2 (germline): PRHDT, FYEKMQ (reference sequence). CDR3 length equals 16 residues.

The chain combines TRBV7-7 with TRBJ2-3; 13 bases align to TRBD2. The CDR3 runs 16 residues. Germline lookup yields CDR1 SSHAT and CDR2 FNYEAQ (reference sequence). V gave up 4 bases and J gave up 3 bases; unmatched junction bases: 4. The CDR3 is CASSSGTSGDTDTQYF. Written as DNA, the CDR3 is TGTGCCAGCAGCTCAGGGACTAGCGGGGATACAGATACGCAGTATTTT. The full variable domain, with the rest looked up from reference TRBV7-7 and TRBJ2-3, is GAGVSQSPRYKVTKRGQDVTLRCDPISSHATLYWYQQALGQGPEFLTYFNYEAQPDKSGLPSDRFSAERPEGSISTLTIQRTEQRDSAMYRCASSSGTSGDTDTQYFGPGTRLTVL.

The CDR3 nucleotides read TGCGCCAGCAGCTTGGCTGCTAGCGGGGGGGCCCGGGAGACCCAGTACTTC. It yields the protein CASSLAASGGARETQYF. The chain carries TRBV5-1 and TRBJ2-5, with 12 bases fitting TRBD2. The CDR3 runs to 17 residues. V lost 0 bases to trimming and J lost 5 bases; unmatched junction nucleotides: 8. Germline loops: CDR1 SGHRS, CDR2 YFSETQ.

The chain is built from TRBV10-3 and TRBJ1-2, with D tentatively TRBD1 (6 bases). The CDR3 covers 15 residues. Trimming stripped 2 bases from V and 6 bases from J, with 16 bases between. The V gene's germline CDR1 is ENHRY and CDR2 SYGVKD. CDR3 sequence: CAISERDRYRDGYTF. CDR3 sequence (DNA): TGTGCCATCAGTGAGCGAGATAGGTACAGGGATGGCTACACCTTC.

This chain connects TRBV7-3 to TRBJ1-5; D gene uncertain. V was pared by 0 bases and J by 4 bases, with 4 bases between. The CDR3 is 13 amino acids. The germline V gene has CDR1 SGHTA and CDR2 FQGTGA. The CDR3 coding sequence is TGTGCCAGCAGCTTAACGGGTAATCAGCCCCAGCATTTT. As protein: CASSLTGNQPQHF.

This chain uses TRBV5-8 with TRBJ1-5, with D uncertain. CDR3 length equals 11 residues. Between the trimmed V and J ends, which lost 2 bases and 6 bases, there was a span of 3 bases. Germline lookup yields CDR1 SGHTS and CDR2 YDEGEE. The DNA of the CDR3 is TGTGCCAGCAGCTTCGGTCAGCCCCAGCATTTT. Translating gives CASSFGQPQHF.

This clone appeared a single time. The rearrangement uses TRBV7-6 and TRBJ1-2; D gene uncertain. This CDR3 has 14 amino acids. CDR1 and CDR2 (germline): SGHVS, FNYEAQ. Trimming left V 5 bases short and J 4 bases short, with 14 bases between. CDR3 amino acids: CASSQRINSYGYTF. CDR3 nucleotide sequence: TGTGCCAGCAGCCAGAGGATTAACAGCTATGGCTACACCTTC.

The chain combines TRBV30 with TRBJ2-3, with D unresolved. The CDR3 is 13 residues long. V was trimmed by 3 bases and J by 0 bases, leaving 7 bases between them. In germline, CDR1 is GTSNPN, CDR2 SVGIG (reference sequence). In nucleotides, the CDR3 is TGTGCCTGGAGCGTAAGGAGCACAGATACGCAGTATTTT. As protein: CAWSVRSTDTQYF.

The CDR3 bases are TGTGCCAGCAGCACAGGGGTTGAGACAGATACGCAGTATTTT. This sequence encodes CASSTGVETDTQYF. This sequence joins TRBV6-4 and TRBJ2-3; 7 bases map to TRBD1. The CDR3 extends over 14 amino acids. J was trimmed by 3 bases and V by 6 bases; bases with no gene match: 6. Germline V gene sequence: CDR1 MRHNA, CDR2 SNTAGT.

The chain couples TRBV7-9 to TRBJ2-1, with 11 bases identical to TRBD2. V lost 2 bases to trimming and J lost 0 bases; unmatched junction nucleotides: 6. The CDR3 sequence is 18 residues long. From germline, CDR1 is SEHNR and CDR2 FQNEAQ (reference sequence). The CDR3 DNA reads TGTGCCAGCAGCTTAAGACTAGCGGGGCCTAGCTCCTACAATGAGCAGTTCTTC. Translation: CASSLRLAGPSSYNEQFF.

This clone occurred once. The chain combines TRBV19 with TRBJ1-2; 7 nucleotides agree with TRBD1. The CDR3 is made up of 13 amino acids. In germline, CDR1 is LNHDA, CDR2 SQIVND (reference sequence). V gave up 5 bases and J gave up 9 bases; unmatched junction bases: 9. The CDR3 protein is CASSVTRDSSYTF. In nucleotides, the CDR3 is TGTGCCAGTAGTGTGACTCGGGACAGCAGCTACACCTTC.

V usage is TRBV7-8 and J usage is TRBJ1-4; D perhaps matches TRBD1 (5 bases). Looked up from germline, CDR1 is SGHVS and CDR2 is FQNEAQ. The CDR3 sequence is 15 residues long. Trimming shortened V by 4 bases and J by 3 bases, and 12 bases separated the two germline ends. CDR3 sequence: CASSSAREPNEKLFF. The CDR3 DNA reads TGTGCCAGCAGCTCCGCCAGGGAGCCTAATGAAAAACTGTTTTTT.

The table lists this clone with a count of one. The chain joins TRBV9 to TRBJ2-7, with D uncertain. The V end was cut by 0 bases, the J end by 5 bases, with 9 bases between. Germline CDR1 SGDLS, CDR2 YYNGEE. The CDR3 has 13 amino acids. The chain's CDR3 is CASSVDQEDEQYF. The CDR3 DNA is TGTGCCAGCAGCGTAGATCAGGAAGACGAGCAGTACTTC.

The CDR3 loop is CAWTGQGRFEQYF. The CDR3 DNA follows: TGTGCCTGGACGGGACAGGGCCGTTTCGAGCAGTACTTC. The V call is TRBV30, the J call TRBJ2-7; 9 positions match TRBD1. CDR3 size: 13 residues. With 4 bases clipped from V and 6 bases from J, the junction kept 7 bases outside the gene matches. Germline lookup yields CDR1 GTSNPN and CDR2 SVGIG (reference sequence).

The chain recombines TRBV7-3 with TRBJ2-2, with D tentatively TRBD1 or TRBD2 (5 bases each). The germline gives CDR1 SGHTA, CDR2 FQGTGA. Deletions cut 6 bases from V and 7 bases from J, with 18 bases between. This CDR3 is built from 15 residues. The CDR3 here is CASSSPWGKVGELFF. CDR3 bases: TGTGCCAGCAGTTCCCCCTGGGGGAAGGTCGGGGAGCTGTTTTTT.

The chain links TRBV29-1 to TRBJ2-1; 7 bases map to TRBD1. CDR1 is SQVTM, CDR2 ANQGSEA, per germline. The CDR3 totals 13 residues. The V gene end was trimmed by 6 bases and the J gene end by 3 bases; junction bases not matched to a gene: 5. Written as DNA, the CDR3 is TGCAGCGTCGACAGGGAAGGCTACAATGAGCAGTTCTTC. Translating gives CSVDREGYNEQFF.

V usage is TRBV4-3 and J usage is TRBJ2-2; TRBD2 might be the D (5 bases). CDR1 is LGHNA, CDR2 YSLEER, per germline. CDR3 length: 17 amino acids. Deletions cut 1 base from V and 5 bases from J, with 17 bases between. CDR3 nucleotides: TGCGCCAGCAGCCAAGGATCCTACCGTCGAGGGACCGGGGAGCTGTTTTTT. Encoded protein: CASSQGSYRRGTGELFF.

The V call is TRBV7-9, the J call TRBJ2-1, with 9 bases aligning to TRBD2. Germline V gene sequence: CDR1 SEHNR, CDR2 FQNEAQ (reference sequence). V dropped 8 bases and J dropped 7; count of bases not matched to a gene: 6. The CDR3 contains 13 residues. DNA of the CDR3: TGTGCCAGCCTCCGAGCGGGGGGAAATGAGCAGTTCTTC. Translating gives CASLRAGGNEQFF.

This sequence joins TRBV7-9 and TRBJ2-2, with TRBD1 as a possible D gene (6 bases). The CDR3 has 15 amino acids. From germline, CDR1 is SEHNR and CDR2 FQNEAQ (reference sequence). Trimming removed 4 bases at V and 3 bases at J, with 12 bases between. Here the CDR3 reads CASSSPAGDTGELFF. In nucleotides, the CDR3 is TGTGCCAGCAGCTCACCGGCAGGGGACACCGGGGAGCTGTTTTTT.

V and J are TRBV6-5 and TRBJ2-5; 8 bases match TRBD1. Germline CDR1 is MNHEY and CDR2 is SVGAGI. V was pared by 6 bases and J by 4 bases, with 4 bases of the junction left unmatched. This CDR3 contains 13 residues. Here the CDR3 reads CASRAQGGETQYF. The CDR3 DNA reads TGTGCCAGCAGAGCACAGGGGGGAGAGACCCAGTACTTC.

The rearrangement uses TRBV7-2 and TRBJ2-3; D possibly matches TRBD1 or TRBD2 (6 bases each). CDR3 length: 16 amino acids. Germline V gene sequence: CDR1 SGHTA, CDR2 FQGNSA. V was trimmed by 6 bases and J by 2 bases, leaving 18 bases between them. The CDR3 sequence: CASRRGGNRATDTQYF. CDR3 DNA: TGTGCCAGCAGGCGGGGTGGGAACAGGGCCACAGATACGCAGTATTTT.

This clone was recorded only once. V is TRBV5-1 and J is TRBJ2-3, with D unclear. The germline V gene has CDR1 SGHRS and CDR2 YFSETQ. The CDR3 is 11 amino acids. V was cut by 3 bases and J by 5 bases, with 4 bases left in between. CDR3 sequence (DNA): TGCGCCAGCAGCTGGAGAGATACGCAGTATTTT. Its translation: CASSWRDTQYF.

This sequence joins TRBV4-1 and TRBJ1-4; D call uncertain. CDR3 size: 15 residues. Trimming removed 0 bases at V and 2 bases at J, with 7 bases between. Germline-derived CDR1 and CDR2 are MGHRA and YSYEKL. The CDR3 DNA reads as TGCGCCAGCAGCCAAGATGGTGGGACTAATGAAAAACTGTTTTTT. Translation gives CASSQDGGTNEKLFF.

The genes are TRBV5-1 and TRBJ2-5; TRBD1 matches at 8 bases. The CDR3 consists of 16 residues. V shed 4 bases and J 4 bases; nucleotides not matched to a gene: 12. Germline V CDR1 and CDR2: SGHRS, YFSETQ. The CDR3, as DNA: TGCGCCAGCAGCCGGTGGGCGACAGGGGCAGGAGAGACCCAGTACTTC. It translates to CASSRWATGAGETQYF.

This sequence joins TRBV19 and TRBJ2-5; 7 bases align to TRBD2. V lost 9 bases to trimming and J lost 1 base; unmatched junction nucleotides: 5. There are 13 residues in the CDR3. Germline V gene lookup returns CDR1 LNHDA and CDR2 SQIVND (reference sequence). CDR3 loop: CASSLAAQETQYF. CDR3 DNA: TGTGCCAGCAGCCTAGCGGCCCAAGAGACCCAGTACTTC.

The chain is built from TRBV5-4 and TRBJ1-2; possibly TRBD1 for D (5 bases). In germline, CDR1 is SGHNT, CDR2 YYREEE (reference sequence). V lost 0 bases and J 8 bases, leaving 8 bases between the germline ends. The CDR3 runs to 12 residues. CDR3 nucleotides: TGTGCCAGCAGCTTGGCCAGGGCAGGCTACACCTTC. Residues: CASSLARAGYTF.